This T cell receptor (beta chain) was sequenced during a study of shared clonotypes between healthy human individuals. In its sample, this clone was seen once. With V trimmed by 4 bases and J by 5 bases, 6 bases remained unmatched. Germline V gene data show CDR1 as SGHRS and CDR2 as YFSETQ. This CDR3 has 14 residues. Only in-frame clones appear in the TCRdb table, and some are missing; sequencing was by immunoSEQ multiplex PCR. The repertoire consists of 850,000 to 1,200,000 clones, with around four fifths occurring once and the leading ten covering approximately 1.3%. This sequence was found in a man aged 18 to 29 in good health. The source material was memory CD4+ T cells sorted from blood. Subset given: CD45RA-negative fraction. The chain couples TRBV5-1 to TRBJ1-2, with 9 bases identical to TRBD1. CDR3 nucleotide sequence: TGCGCCAGCAGCATAGGACAGGGGATTTATGGCTACACCTTC. This translates into CASSIGQGIYGYTF.